This T cell receptor beta chain was sequenced in a study of CD8+ T cells in alopecia areata. RNA was extracted and reverse transcribed into cDNA as the sequencing template. The table came from immunoSEQ multiplex PCR; TCRdb's copy has only in-frame clones and leaves some out. Of approximately 150,000 clones listed, about 66% were seen once; the top ten hold about an eighth. The CDR3 consists of 13 residues. V was cut by 10 bases and J by 0 bases, with 13 bases left in between. The germline CDR1 and CDR2 sequences are SGHRS and YFSETQ. The material was CD8+ T cells sorted from blood, obtained at week 0. This TCR derives from a human donor with alopecia areata. J is TRBJ1-2 and V is TRBV5-1; D possibly corresponds to TRBD1 (5 bases). The CDR3 here is CASAGTANYGYTF. The CDR3 nucleotides are TGCGCCTCGGCAGGGACGGCTAACTATGGCTACACCTTC.